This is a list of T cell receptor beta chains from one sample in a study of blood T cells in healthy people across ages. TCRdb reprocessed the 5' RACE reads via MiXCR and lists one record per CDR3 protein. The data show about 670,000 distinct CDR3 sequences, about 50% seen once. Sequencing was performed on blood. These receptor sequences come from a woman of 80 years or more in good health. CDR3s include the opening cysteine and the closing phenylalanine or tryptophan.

CDR3 protein: CASSLGTGVDTGELFF
V gene: TRBV5-1

CDR3 protein: CASSAIDPPEAFF
V gene: TRBV18

CDR3 protein: CAIKFGRLGAHNEQFF
V gene: TRBV12-3/TRBV12-4

CDR3 protein: CASTPSLDRRGYTF
V gene: TRBV12-3/TRBV12-4

CDR3 protein: CASSRQGRYYTF
V gene: TRBV12-3/TRBV12-4

CDR3 protein: CAWSVGRGTSGAFF
V gene: TRBV30

CDR3 protein: CASSPGIDRGMNTEAFF
V gene: TRBV3-1

CDR3 protein: CAISGGTETQYF
V gene: TRBV10-3

CDR3 protein: CATDRIPESSYTF
V gene: TRBV28

CDR3 protein: CASSRQPGGGGYTF
V gene: TRBV6-5

CDR3 protein: CASSVSRAISGNTIYF
V gene: TRBV3-1

CDR3 protein: CASSESMDYNEQFF
V gene: TRBV6-1

CDR3 protein: CSVDPMNTEAFF
V gene: TRBV29-1

CDR3 protein: CASSYRGGTYNEQFF
V gene: TRBV6-2/TRBV6-3

CDR3 protein: CASSSKQGGWAFF
V gene: TRBV6-5

CDR3 protein: CASSQEARAPYSPLHF
V gene: TRBV4-2